This is a list of T cell receptor beta chains from one sample in a study of preoperative IRX-2 immunotherapy in early breast cancer. Here immunoSEQ multiplex PCR was the method, and the copy in TCRdb shows in-frame clones only, minus some. The sample includes roughly 6,000 clones, roughly four fifths of them seen just once. The source was tumor tissue, collected before IRX-2 immunotherapy. These receptors came from a human donor with breast cancer. CDR3s include the opening cysteine and the closing phenylalanine or tryptophan. Each record gives: CDR3 length, J gene, V gene, clone size, D gene, CDR3 DNA, CDR3 protein. The D gene is left open where the match is weak. Size tells how often a clone was seen (once, few, many) or the class of an expanded clone, and some rows leave it out.

cdr3_length: 13
j_call: TRBJ2-3
v_call: TRBV6-8
clone_size: -
d_call: -
cdr3_nt: TGTGCCAGCACAATGCTGGGGGCAGATACGCAGTATTTT
cdr3_aa: CASTMLGADTQYF

cdr3_length: 15
j_call: TRBJ1-2
v_call: TRBV18
clone_size: -
d_call: -
cdr3_nt: TGTGCCAGCTCACCCTTTGACAGAGCTAACTATGGCTACACCTTC
cdr3_aa: CASSPFDRANYGYTF

cdr3_length: 14
j_call: TRBJ2-6
v_call: TRBV30
clone_size: once
d_call: TRBD1
cdr3_nt: TGTGCCTGGAACAGGGGTATCGGGGCCAACGTCCTGACTTTC
cdr3_aa: CAWNRGIGANVLTF

cdr3_length: 15
j_call: TRBJ1-1
v_call: TRBV11-3
clone_size: few
d_call: TRBD1
cdr3_nt: TGTGCCAGCAGCTTAAACAGGGGGCGGGAGACTGAAGCTTTCTTT
cdr3_aa: CASSLNRGRETEAFF

cdr3_length: 13
j_call: TRBJ1-5
v_call: TRBV29-1
clone_size: -
d_call: TRBD1
cdr3_nt: TGCAGCGTTTCGGGACAGGGCAATCAGCCCCAGCATTTT
cdr3_aa: CSVSGQGNQPQHF

cdr3_length: 14
j_call: TRBJ1-2
v_call: TRBV12-5
clone_size: -
d_call: -
cdr3_nt: TGTGCCAGCGGTTCCCGTCACGGTTTGGATGGCTACACCTTC
cdr3_aa: CASGSRHGLDGYTF

cdr3_length: 13
j_call: TRBJ1-2
v_call: TRBV9
clone_size: -
d_call: -
cdr3_nt: TGTGCCAGCAGGGAAGGTCGGGACTATGGCTACACCTTC
cdr3_aa: CASREGRDYGYTF

cdr3_length: 16
j_call: TRBJ1-6
v_call: TRBV5-1
clone_size: -
d_call: -
cdr3_nt: TGCGCCAGCAGCTCAGGACAGTCAACCTATAATTCACCCCTCCACTTT
cdr3_aa: CASSSGQSTYNSPLHF

cdr3_length: 14
j_call: TRBJ1-4
v_call: TRBV7-6
clone_size: -
d_call: -
cdr3_nt: TGTGCCAGCAGGCGACAGACAACTAATGAAAAACTGTTTTTT
cdr3_aa: CASRRQTTNEKLFF

cdr3_length: 13
j_call: TRBJ2-7
v_call: TRBV7-2
clone_size: once
d_call: -
cdr3_nt: TGTGCCAGCAGCTCGGGACCCAACTACGAGCAGTACTTC
cdr3_aa: CASSSGPNYEQYF

cdr3_length: 14
j_call: TRBJ1-1
v_call: TRBV5-1
clone_size: -
d_call: -
cdr3_nt: TGCGCCAGCAGCTTGGACCATGAGGTTTTCGTAGCTTTCTTT
cdr3_aa: CASSLDHEVFVAFF

cdr3_length: 14
j_call: TRBJ2-1
v_call: TRBV15
clone_size: -
d_call: TRBD2
cdr3_nt: TGTGCCACCAGCAGCGGTCCTAGCGGGGGGGCCGGGTTCTTC
cdr3_aa: CATSSGPSGGAGFF

cdr3_length: 15
j_call: TRBJ1-2
v_call: TRBV6-8
clone_size: -
d_call: -
cdr3_nt: TGTGCCAGCAGGGGGTCTTGGACAGTGAACTATGGCTACACCTTC
cdr3_aa: CASRGSWTVNYGYTF

cdr3_length: 13
j_call: TRBJ2-5
v_call: TRBV18
clone_size: -
d_call: TRBD1
cdr3_nt: TGTGCCACCGGACAGGGGCTTAAGGAGACCCAGTACTTC
cdr3_aa: CATGQGLKETQYF

cdr3_length: 16
j_call: TRBJ2-5
v_call: TRBV7-7
clone_size: few
d_call: TRBD2
cdr3_nt: TGTGCCAGCAGCTTCCGGGTAGCGGGGGGGCAAGAGACCCAGTACTTC
cdr3_aa: CASSFRVAGGQETQYF

cdr3_length: 13
j_call: TRBJ2-5
v_call: TRBV23-1
clone_size: -
d_call: -
cdr3_nt: TGCGCCAGCGACGGGAGCCCTCAAGAGACCCAGTACTTC
cdr3_aa: CASDGSPQETQYF

cdr3_length: 16
j_call: TRBJ2-5
v_call: TRBV7-6
clone_size: -
d_call: TRBD2
cdr3_nt: TGTGCCAGCAGCCCGGGGGCTAGCGGGGGACAAGAGACCCAGTACTTC
cdr3_aa: CASSPGASGGQETQYF

cdr3_length: 17
j_call: TRBJ1-1
v_call: TRBV28
clone_size: -
d_call: TRBD1
cdr3_nt: TGTGCCAGCAGACCCGCCGCCGGACAGGGGGCTTACACTGAAGCTTTCTTT
cdr3_aa: CASRPAAGQGAYTEAFF

cdr3_length: 17
j_call: TRBJ1-6
v_call: TRBV19
clone_size: -
d_call: TRBD1
cdr3_nt: TGTGCCAGTAGTATTCTGCGGGACAGCTCCTATAATTCACCCCTCCACTTT
cdr3_aa: CASSILRDSSYNSPLHF

cdr3_length: 15
j_call: TRBJ1-5
v_call: TRBV6-8
clone_size: -
d_call: -
cdr3_nt: TGTGCCAGCAGTTACTCGAGACAAGTCAATCAGCCCCAGCATTTT
cdr3_aa: CASSYSRQVNQPQHF

cdr3_length: 18
j_call: TRBJ2-5
v_call: TRBV5-1
clone_size: once
d_call: -
cdr3_nt: TGCGCCAGCAGTCGCAGCACTGGGGGCTCGACATGGGAAGGGACCCAGTACTTC
cdr3_aa: CASSRSTGGSTWEGTQYF

cdr3_length: 14
j_call: TRBJ2-2
v_call: TRBV11-3
clone_size: -
d_call: -
cdr3_nt: TGTGCCAGCAGCTTGCAGGTTAACACCGGGGAGCTGTTTTTT
cdr3_aa: CASSLQVNTGELFF

cdr3_length: 17
j_call: TRBJ2-4
v_call: TRBV1
clone_size: -
d_call: -
cdr3_nt: TGCGCCAGCAGCCAAGATCCGTTGGCGGTAGCCAAAAACATTCAGTACTTC
cdr3_aa: CASSQDPLAVAKNIQYF

cdr3_length: 13
j_call: TRBJ2-6
v_call: TRBV19
clone_size: once
d_call: -
cdr3_nt: TGTGCCAGTAGTCCCTCTGGGGCCAACGTCCTGACTTTC
cdr3_aa: CASSPSGANVLTF